This T cell receptor (beta chain) is drawn from a study of response to subunit inactivated influenza vaccine. Study-wide results and limits: New T cells are recruited in small numbers by each seasonal influenza vaccination, according to the authors' suggestion.

This clonotype occurred a few times. Its antigen is unidentified. TCRdb re-analysed the RT-PCR reads in MiXCR, keeping a single row per CDR3 protein. This table holds hundreds of thousands of distinct CDR3 sequences, approximately 18% found once. This receptor was obtained from a man aged 45-60 years who received an inactivated influenza vaccine. The source was PBMCs from blood, collected 5 to 6 days after vaccination.

The CDR3 here is CSEGDLGTDTQYF. The CDR3 coding sequence is TGCAGCGAGGGGGACTTAGGCACAGATACGCAGTATTTT. J is TRBJ2-3 and V is TRBV29-1, with D possibly being TRBD1 or TRBD2 (6 bases each). Germline CDR1 and CDR2: SQVTM and ANQGSEA. The CDR3 extends over 13 amino acids. Trimming took off 7 bases at V and 1 base at J, with 12 bases between the two ends.